Listed below are T cell receptor beta chains from one sample, sequenced in a study of identical twins. One entry per CDR3 protein results from TCRdb running MiXCR on the 5' RACE reads. The sample includes just over 450,000 distinct CDR3 sequences, 14% of them seen just once. The data were also submitted as part of a second study, on yellow fever vaccine responses in identical twins.

The sample was CD4+ T cells sorted from blood. The receptors originated from a woman between 18 and 29 years old in good health. The CDR3 runs from the conserved cysteine through the conserved F or W. A D gene is named only where the DNA matches it firmly. Some rows have no size entry. The others give once, few or many, or a class for an expanded clone.

v_call	d_call	j_call	clone_size	cdr3_aa	cdr3_nt
TRBV20-1	NA	TRBJ2-7	few	CSARDPEGGTFEQYF	TGCAGTGCTAGAGATCCCGAAGGGGGTACCTTCGAGCAGTACTTC
TRBV5-1	NA	TRBJ2-2	NA	CASSSHGAPTGELFF	TGCGCCAGCAGCTCCCACGGGGCCCCTACCGGGGAGCTGTTTTTT
TRBV7-9	TRBD1	TRBJ2-2	few	CASSSGQAAYTGELFF	TGTGCCAGCAGCTCTGGACAGGCCGCTTACACCGGGGAGCTGTTTTTT
TRBV12-3/TRBV12-4	TRBD1	TRBJ1-4	NA	CASRGQGFEKLFF	TGTGCCAGCAGGGGACAGGGATTCGAAAAACTGTTTTTT
TRBV20-1	TRBD2	TRBJ2-1	NA	CSARVSSGGIYREQFF	TGCAGTGCTAGAGTGTCTAGCGGGGGGATATACAGGGAGCAGTTCTTC
TRBV6-2/TRBV6-3	TRBD2	TRBJ2-1	few	CASSYPGLAYNEQFF	TGTGCCAGCAGTTACCCGGGACTAGCATACAATGAGCAGTTCTTC
TRBV19	NA	TRBJ2-5	few	CASSPRVVVETQYF	TGTGCCAGTAGTCCGCGGGTGGTTGTGGAGACCCAGTACTTC
TRBV20-1	TRBD1	TRBJ2-7	NA	CSAPGTGIHEQYF	TGCAGTGCTCCGGGGACAGGGATCCACGAGCAGTACTTC
TRBV6-5	TRBD2	TRBJ2-2	few	CASSYLAGGHRDTGELFF	TGTGCCAGCAGTTACTTAGCGGGAGGCCACCGGGACACCGGGGAGCTGTTTTTT
TRBV7-2	NA	TRBJ2-1	few	CASTLTGDPFRNEQFF	TGTGCCAGCACCCTTACCGGGGATCCCTTTAGAAATGAGCAGTTCTTC
TRBV7-2	TRBD1	TRBJ2-3	few	CASSKGQGSDTQYF	TGTGCCAGCAGCAAAGGACAGGGATCCGATACGCAGTATTTT
TRBV6-5	NA	TRBJ2-5	NA	CASSYSRGGAQYF	TGTGCCAGCAGTTACAGCAGGGGGGGGGCCCAGTACTTC
TRBV27	TRBD1	TRBJ1-1	few	CASSARDRGEAFF	TGTGCCAGCAGTGCCCGGGACAGGGGCGAAGCTTTCTTT
TRBV12-5	NA	TRBJ1-1	few	CASGLSQANTEAFF	TGTGCTAGTGGTTTAAGTCAGGCGAACACTGAAGCTTTCTTT
TRBV12-3/TRBV12-4	NA	TRBJ2-1	few	CASSRGLSYNEQFF	TGTGCCAGCAGTCGCGGACTATCATACAATGAGCAGTTCTTC
TRBV2	TRBD2	TRBJ2-1	NA	CASSESNSGEQFF	TGTGCCAGCAGTGAATCTAATAGCGGGGAGCAGTTCTTC
TRBV6-1	TRBD1	TRBJ2-3	few	CASHRGSLDTQYF	TGTGCCAGCCACAGGGGTTCGTTGGATACGCAGTATTTT
TRBV7-6	NA	TRBJ2-2	few	CASSLGASNTGELFF	TGTGCCAGCAGCTTAGGGGCATCGAACACCGGGGAGCTGTTTTTT
TRBV6-5	TRBD2	TRBJ2-7	few	CASSFDAGTSGAYEQYF	TGTGCCAGCAGTTTCGACGCCGGGACTAGCGGGGCTTACGAGCAGTACTTC
TRBV10-3	TRBD1	TRBJ2-3	NA	CAISNPGTGDTQYF	TGTGCCATCAGTAATCCCGGGACAGGAGATACGCAGTATTTT
TRBV7-9	NA	TRBJ2-3	many	CASSLEGRSTDTQYF	TGTGCCAGCAGTTTGGAGGGGCGTAGCACAGATACGCAGTATTTT
TRBV28	TRBD1	TRBJ2-1	few	CASSLSFRGSNEQFF	TGTGCCAGCAGTTTATCATTCAGGGGGAGTAATGAGCAGTTCTTC
TRBV28	NA	TRBJ2-5	few	CASRTDAVGTQYF	TGTGCCAGCAGAACCGACGCAGTGGGGACCCAGTACTTC
TRBV29-1	NA	TRBJ2-6	few	CSVGLGANVLTF	TGCAGCGTTGGTCTTGGGGCCAACGTCCTGACTTTC
TRBV12-3/TRBV12-4	NA	TRBJ2-1	NA	CASSLSAGGAYNEQFF	TGTGCCAGCAGTTTGTCTGCGGGCGGGGCCTACAATGAGCAGTTCTTC
TRBV7-2	NA	TRBJ1-4	NA	CASSLVRGSGEKLFF	TGTGCCAGCAGCTTAGTCAGGGGTTCGGGTGAAAAACTGTTTTTT
TRBV3-1	NA	TRBJ2-6	NA	CASSQKTGTGANVLTF	TGTGCCAGCAGCCAGAAGACAGGCACCGGGGCCAACGTCCTGACTTTC
TRBV20-1	NA	TRBJ2-7	NA	CSTRTVYEQYF	TGCAGTACCAGGACAGTCTACGAGCAGTACTTC
TRBV3-1	NA	TRBJ2-5	few	CASSHLEEETQYF	TGTGCCAGCAGTCACCTAGAGGAAGAGACCCAGTACTTC
TRBV5-1	NA	TRBJ1-2	many	CASSTDGSNYGYTF	TGCGCCAGCAGCACGGACGGCTCTAACTATGGCTACACCTTC
TRBV6-2/TRBV6-3	NA	TRBJ2-1	many	CASSYESSYNEQFF	TGTGCCAGCAGTTACGAGAGCTCCTACAATGAGCAGTTCTTC
TRBV6-5	TRBD2	TRBJ2-5	few	CASSSPSGGGAETQYF	TGTGCCAGCAGTTCTCCGAGCGGGGGGGGCGCCGAGACCCAGTACTTC
TRBV10-3	TRBD1	TRBJ2-7	many	CAISDGTGRNEQYF	TGTGCCATCAGTGACGGGACAGGGAGAAACGAGCAGTACTTC
TRBV27	NA	TRBJ1-1	NA	CASSGLRGVNTEAFF	TGTGCCAGCAGTGGCCTCAGGGGAGTGAACACTGAAGCTTTCTTT
TRBV12-3/TRBV12-4	TRBD2	TRBJ2-5	many	CASGGRETQYF	TGTGCTAGCGGGGGGAGGGAGACCCAGTACTTC
TRBV18	NA	TRBJ2-2	NA	CASSPGSGRTNTGELFF	TGTGCCAGCTCACCAGGTTCAGGGCGGACGAACACCGGGGAGCTGTTTTTT
TRBV7-2	NA	TRBJ2-4	NA	CASSLVSIQYF	TGTGCCAGCAGCTTAGTCAGCATTCAGTACTTC
TRBV20-1	TRBD2	TRBJ2-1	few	CSARIAGPYNEQFF	TGCAGTGCTAGAATAGCGGGGCCCTACAATGAGCAGTTCTTC
TRBV20-1	NA	TRBJ1-4	many	CSAREGMDEKLFF	TGCAGTGCTAGAGAAGGGATGGATGAAAAACTGTTTTTT
TRBV12-3/TRBV12-4	NA	TRBJ2-7	few	CASSPGPSGEQYF	TGTGCCAGCAGTCCGGGTCCGAGCGGCGAGCAGTACTTC